Reported below is one T cell receptor beta chain. This record belongs to a study of low-dose radiotherapy and immunotherapy resistance in tumors. The overall study: Every two weeks patients got nivolumab 240 mg flat dose, plus ipilimumab 1 mg/kg every six weeks, intravenously.

As to time point: after trial treatment. Treatment of the sample: LDRT plus nivolumab, ipilimumab, low-dose cyclophosphamide and aspirin (RACIN trial). CDR3 length: 14 residues. Germline V CDR1 and CDR2: DFQATT, SNEGSKA (reference sequence). Both TCRalpha and TCRbeta chains were reverse transcribed with V-gene-specific primers. The authors amplified TCRs for approximately 18 PCR cycles with a constant-region primer and a V-primer adapter. TCRdb reprocessed the reads via MiXCR and lists one record per CDR3 protein. The sample comprises about 84,000 distinct CDR3 sequences, about a sixth of which are singletons, and 1.1% to 1.5% rests with the top ten.

This sequence joins TRBV20-1 and TRBJ2-3, with D perhaps TRBD1 (5 bases). The clonotype was recovered from a male donor with prostate cancer. Sequenced material: PBMCs, taken after low-dose radiotherapy plus immunotherapy. DNA for the CDR3: TGCATTGCCCAAAGGACACGTAGCACAGATACGCAGTATTTT. This gives the protein CIAQRTRSTDTQYF.